This TCR beta chain was observed in a study of blood T cell repertoires in COVID-19. The table came from immunoSEQ multiplex PCR; TCRdb's copy has only in-frame clones and leaves some out. This sample has 250,000 or so clones, with around nine tenths found just once. The clonotype was recovered from a man in his forties with active or convalescent COVID-19. Sequencing was performed on peripheral blood.

The CDR3: CASSQERQSYTF. The CDR3 bases are TGCGCCAGCAGCCAAGAACGACAGAGCTACACCTTC. The chain recombines TRBV4-1 with TRBJ1-2; D may be TRBD1 (5 bases). Trimming removed 0 bases from V and 9 bases from J, with 8 bases in between. In germline, CDR1 is MGHRA, CDR2 YSYEKL. CDR3 length: 12 amino acids.